Here is one T cell receptor beta chain with its context. Trimming removed 3 bases from V and 4 bases from J, with 16 bases in between. CDR1 SGDLS and CDR2 YYNGEE come from the germline V gene. The CDR3 loop spans 15 amino acids. The data originate from a study of blood T cell repertoires in COVID-19. Study summary: Samples taken during acute and convalescent COVID-19 were collected in the United States, Italy and Spain. The analysed material was cDNA or gDNA that came from T cells, B-cell-depleted T cells, or PBMCs.

Authors' processing steps: Quantification of nucleated cells was approximated via reference gene primer amplification. The table came from immunoSEQ multiplex PCR; TCRdb's copy has only in-frame clones and leaves some out. V and J calls and clone size follow that table, whereas D and trimming were derived from the DNA. The sample yields around 330,000 clones, approximately 88% seen once. This receptor was obtained from a woman in her forties or fifties with active or convalescent COVID-19. Source material: peripheral blood. The gene calls are TRBV9 and TRBJ2-5; perhaps TRBD2 as D (7 bases). The CDR3 loop is CASSARGGWGETQYF. The CDR3 DNA follows: TGTGCCAGCAGCGCTAGGGGGGGCTGGGGAGAGACCCAGTACTTC.